This TCR beta chain appears in the sequencing data of a study of T cell responses to AZD1222 COVID-19 vaccine. Study findings and constraints: Donor demographics were predominantly white British with a female majority; clonal diversity may be underestimated. Repertoire samples came only from after the peak T cell response.

Germline lookup yields CDR1 MDHEN and CDR2 SYDVKM. Between the trimmed V and J ends, which lost 3 bases and 3 bases, there was a span of 21 bases. The CDR3 runs 17 residues. Comments on this clone: Its antigen is unidentified.

The repertoire was sequenced with immunoSEQ multiplex PCR; TCRdb's copy has only in-frame clones and lacks some. The data show 150,000 to 200,000 clones, over 70% seen once. This receptor was obtained from an adult in good health. The chain joins TRBV28 to TRBJ2-7; possibly TRBD1 for D (5 bases). Here the sequenced sample was peripheral blood, taken on day 0 of MenACWY control vaccination. In DNA, the CDR3 is TGTGCCAGCAGTTTTGATTCACGGGTTCAGGGTAACTACGAGCAGTACTTC. Protein: CASSFDSRVQGNYEQYF.